Below, one T cell receptor beta chain is given with its context. Its antigen remains unidentified. The data originate from a study of T cells after yellow fever vaccination. Study-level information: Fractions of limited cellularity were prepared by means of SMART-Seq v4 Ultra Low Input. General study results and limits: Sorted repertoires could include abundant contaminating clonotypes from bulk cells. Re-detected after boosting: most primary clones, 96% of CD4 and roughly 88% of CD8.

Template-switching 5'RACE yielded the TCR cDNA; a universal primer site and UMIs were added in the process. TCRdb reprocessed the 5' RACE reads via MiXCR and lists one record per CDR3 protein. The repertoire holds about 260,000 distinct CDR3 sequences, with approximately 12% as singletons. Sample: CD4+ T cells sorted from PBMCs, taken 45 days after the yellow fever booster vaccination. This receptor was taken from a man aged 25-40 years who received the YFV17D yellow fever vaccine.

The CDR3 spells CSATGTLNSPLHF. The DNA of the CDR3 is TGCAGTGCGACCGGGACGTTAAATTCACCCCTCCACTTT. The J gene is TRBJ1-6, the V gene TRBV20-1; a possible D gene is TRBD1 (5 bases). The CDR3 consists of 13 residues. Trimming shortened V by 6 bases and J by 7 bases, and 13 bases separated the two germline ends. Germline V gene lookup returns CDR1 DFQATT and CDR2 SNEGSKA (reference sequence).